Below are 31 T cell receptor beta chains sequenced from a single sample in a study of neoadjuvant anti-PD-1 for oral cavity cancer. The time point denotes: after neoadjuvant nivolumab, at surgical resection. TCRdb keeps only in-frame clones here, not all; method: immunoSEQ multiplex PCR. Among around 24,000 clones listed, about 27% were seen once. The specimen comprised tumor tissue, sampled after nivolumab (anti-PD-1) treatment. The receptors derive from a person aged 40 to 85 with oral cavity squamous cell carcinoma.

The chain combines TRBV19 with TRBJ1-2; D gene uncertain. The CDR3 has 14 amino acids. Trimming took off 5 bases at V and 6 bases at J, with 16 bases between the two ends. CDR1 and CDR2 (germline): LNHDA, SQIVND (reference sequence). The CDR3 spells CASSRQPGPNGYTF. The CDR3 DNA follows: TGTGCCAGTAGTCGGCAGCCTGGCCCCAATGGCTACACCTTC. Variable domain in full (rest from reference TRBV19 and TRBJ1-2): DGGITQSPKYLFRKEGQNVTLSCEQNLNHDAMYWYRQDPGQGLRLIYYSQIVNDFQKGDIAEGYSVSREKKESFPLTVTSAQKNPTAFYLCASSRQPGPNGYTFGSGTRLTVV.

This clone was observed a single time. The gene calls are TRBV4-1 and TRBJ1-3; a possible D gene is TRBD1 (5 bases). Trimming took 1 base from V and 1 from J, leaving 11 bases between them. Germline values: CDR1 MGHRA, CDR2 YSYEKL. The CDR3 length is 16 residues. The CDR3 sequence is CASSQAQATSGNTIYF. CDR3 sequence (DNA): TGCGCCAGCAGCCAAGCACAGGCCACGTCTGGAAACACCATATATTTT.

The chain couples TRBV6-6 to TRBJ2-7; D is uncertain. Trimming took off 5 bases at V and 0 bases at J, with 5 bases between the two ends. The CDR3 consists of 12 residues. From germline, CDR1 is MNHNY and CDR2 SVGAGI (reference sequence). The CDR3 nucleotides are TGTGCCAGCAGTCCGACCTCCTACGAGCAGTACTTC. Translated: CASSPTSYEQYF.

The rearrangement uses TRBV27 and TRBJ2-1; a possible D gene is TRBD2 (5 bases). The CDR3 is 12 amino acids. Deletions cut 3 bases from V and 9 bases from J, with 9 bases between. Germline values: CDR1 MNHEY, CDR2 SMNVEV (reference sequence). The CDR3, as DNA: TGTGCCAGCAGTTTGGGAGCAACTGAGCAGTTCTTC. Its protein is CASSLGATEQFF.

The V call is TRBV4-2, the J call TRBJ2-2, with D possibly TRBD1 on 5 matching bases. The germline V gene encodes CDR1 LGHNA and CDR2 YNFKEQ. V was trimmed by 3 bases and J by 9 bases, leaving 8 bases between them. CDR3 length: 12 residues. Here the CDR3 reads CASSQGRRELFF. CDR3 sequence (DNA): TGTGCCAGCAGCCAGGGGCGCCGGGAGCTGTTTTTT.

This rearrangement joins TRBV29-1 to TRBJ2-7; 7 bases match TRBD1. CDR1 is SQVTM and CDR2 is ANQGSEA in the germline V gene. Trimming at V came to 7 bases and at J to 5 bases, leaving 20 bases not matched to a gene. The CDR3 sequence is 16 residues long. The CDR3: CSAWGQTGRPYHEQYF. The CDR3 DNA sequence: TGCAGCGCCTGGGGTCAGACAGGGCGCCCATATCACGAGCAGTACTTC.

This clone was counted between two and nine times. This chain joins TRBV7-9 and TRBJ1-1; D unresolved. This CDR3 has 14 residues. V lost 5 bases to trimming and J lost 3 bases, with 13 bases between them. Germline values: CDR1 SEHNR, CDR2 FQNEAQ (reference sequence). CDR3 sequence reads: CASSPTEVDTEAFF. Here the CDR3 DNA reads TGTGCCAGCAGCCCCACGGAAGTTGACACTGAAGCTTTCTTT.

Only a few counts were recorded for this clone. This sequence joins TRBV5-4 and TRBJ2-6; D unclear. V was shortened by 3 bases and J by 4 bases, with 14 bases between the two germline ends. Germline V gene sequence: CDR1 SGHNT, CDR2 YYREEE (reference sequence). The length of the CDR3 is 16 residues. The CDR3, as DNA: TGTGCCAGCAGCTCCCCCGACTTGGGGGGGGCCAACGTCCTGACTTTC. Translation: CASSSPDLGGANVLTF.

The sample holds a few counts of this clone. The chain uses TRBV7-9 and TRBJ2-7, with D possibly being TRBD2 (5 bases). Per the germline V gene, CDR1 is SEHNR and CDR2 is FQNEAQ (reference sequence). With 5 bases removed from V and 4 bases from J, the gap between germline ends came to 9 bases. The CDR3 extends over 12 amino acids. CDR3 loop: CASSPLGYEQYF. CDR3 coding DNA: TGTGCCAGCAGCCCACTAGGTTACGAGCAGTACTTC.

The chain uses TRBV2 and TRBJ2-3; D is tentatively TRBD1 or TRBD2 (6 bases each). The CDR3 covers 12 residues. The germline V gene encodes CDR1 SNHLY and CDR2 FYNNEI. With 6 bases removed from V and 11 bases from J, the gap between germline ends came to 15 bases. CDR3 loop: CASRPEGGRQYF. CDR3 coding DNA: TGTGCCAGCAGGCCCGAGGGGGGAAGGCAGTATTTT.

The chain is built from TRBV7-9 and TRBJ1-3, with a tentative D call TRBD1 (6 bases). CDR3 length equals 17 residues. Trimming stripped 5 bases from V and 0 bases from J, with 17 bases between. The germline V gene has CDR1 SEHNR and CDR2 FQNEAQ (reference sequence). The DNA of the CDR3 is TGTGCCAGCAGCCCCCCCAGGGGCCTACTCTCTGGAAACACCATATATTTT. This sequence encodes CASSPPRGLLSGNTIYF.

J is TRBJ2-5 and V is TRBV28; no clear D. Germline assignment: CDR1 MDHEN and CDR2 SYDVKM. V lost 5 bases, J lost 2 bases, and 3 bases lay in between. The length of the CDR3 is 11 residues. The CDR3 loop is CASSQQETQYF. CDR3 DNA: TGTGCCAGCAGTCAACAAGAGACCCAGTACTTC.

The table lists this clone with a few counts. This rearrangement joins TRBV4-2 to TRBJ2-7; D ambiguous. V lost 3 bases and J lost 7, with 10 bases in between. The CDR3 contains 12 residues. Germline CDR1 reads LGHNA; CDR2 reads YNFKEQ. The CDR3, as DNA: TGTGCCAGCAGCCAGGAAGGGATGGAGCAGTACTTC. Translated, it gives CASSQEGMEQYF.

This clone has only a few counts. V usage is TRBV7-9 and J usage is TRBJ1-2; a possible D gene is TRBD1 (5 bases). Germline V gene data show CDR1 as SEHNR and CDR2 as FQNEAQ (reference sequence). Trimming shortened V by 3 bases and J by 7 bases, and 9 bases separated the two germline ends. The length of the CDR3 is 12 residues. CDR3 nucleotides: TGTGCCAGCAGCTTGCCGGGGGGTGGCTACACCTTC. Translated, it gives CASSLPGGGYTF.

The chain employs TRBV27 and TRBJ2-1; D unclear. Trimming left V 0 bases short and J 0 bases short, with 9 bases between. In germline, CDR1 is MNHEY, CDR2 SMNVEV (reference sequence). The CDR3 is 16 amino acids. CDR3: CASSLSSWVSYNEQFF. CDR3 nucleotides: TGTGCCAGCAGTTTATCTAGCTGGGTCTCCTACAATGAGCAGTTCTTC.

The chain employs TRBV11-2 and TRBJ1-1; tentatively, D is TRBD1 (5 bases). V dropped 1 base and J dropped 5 bases, with 11 bases sitting between them. This CDR3 comprises 14 residues. Per germline, CDR1 SGHAT and CDR2 FQNNGV. CDR3 sequence: CASSLAIGGTEAFF. CDR3 nucleotide sequence: TGTGCCAGCAGCTTAGCAATTGGGGGAACTGAAGCTTTCTTT.

In DNA form, the CDR3 reads TGTGCCAGCAGCCCCCGCGGGGGCGGTTCACGCGAGCAGTACTTC. As protein: CASSPRGGGSREQYF. The V and J genes are TRBV7-9 and TRBJ2-7; tentative D call: TRBD2 (7 bases). Trimming took 5 bases from V and 6 from J, leaving 20 bases between them. Looked up from germline, CDR1 is SEHNR and CDR2 is FQNEAQ (reference sequence). The CDR3 extends over 15 amino acids.

The sample holds a few counts of this clone. This sequence joins TRBV7-9 and TRBJ2-3, with TRBD1 matching 7 bases. With 7 bases clipped from V and 4 bases from J, the junction kept 11 bases outside the gene matches. In germline, CDR1 is SEHNR, CDR2 FQNEAQ (reference sequence). The CDR3 totals 15 residues. Here the CDR3 reads CASTDTGAIPDTQYF. The CDR3, as DNA: TGTGCCAGCACCGATACAGGGGCGATCCCAGATACGCAGTATTTT.

This clone was picked up a small number of times. The chain employs TRBV9 and TRBJ2-7; 8 nucleotides agree with TRBD1. J gave up 4 bases and V 4 bases, and 7 bases lay outside the gene matches. CDR3 length: 14 amino acids. In germline, CDR1 is SGDLS, CDR2 YYNGEE. CDR3 nucleotide sequence: TGTGCCAGCAGCCTTGGACAGGGAGCTTACGAGCAGTACTTC. Translated: CASSLGQGAYEQYF.

This chain connects TRBV10-2 to TRBJ2-1; D gene ambiguous. Germline V gives CDR1 WSHSY, CDR2 SAAADI. V was trimmed by 0 bases and J by 14 bases, leaving 11 bases between them. CDR3 size: 12 residues. The CDR3 DNA reads as TGCGCCAGCAGTGAGTCGAAAAGTCGGGAGTTCTTC. Amino acids: CASSESKSREFF.

This clone turned up a few times. This chain joins TRBV9 and TRBJ2-7; possibly TRBD2 for D (5 bases). Per germline, CDR1 SGDLS and CDR2 YYNGEE. The CDR3 runs to 14 residues. With 0 bases removed from V and 1 base from J, the gap between germline ends came to 8 bases. CDR3 sequence reads: CASSVGAESYEQYF. The CDR3 DNA reads as TGTGCCAGCAGCGTAGGAGCGGAATCCTACGAGCAGTACTTC.

This clone was counted between two and nine times. CDR3 DNA: TGTGCCAGTAGTATGTTCAGGGGGCTTGAAAACATTCAGTACTTC. Encoded protein: CASSMFRGLENIQYF. The V gene is TRBV19, the J gene TRBJ2-4; 8 bases are shared with TRBD1. Germline V gene data show CDR1 as LNHDA and CDR2 as SQIVND (reference sequence). The CDR3 runs 15 residues. J was trimmed by 5 bases and V by 3 bases; bases with no gene match: 6.

This clone appeared a few times. This chain joins TRBV27 and TRBJ2-5; 7 bases map to TRBD2. Trimming took 7 bases from V and 5 from J; bases not matched to a gene: 19. Germline CDR1 MNHEY, CDR2 SMNVEV (reference sequence). CDR3 length: 17 amino acids. The CDR3 coding sequence is TGTGCCAGCAAACTCACGGGGACTATCAACGGGTGGGAGACCCAGTACTTC. It specifies CASKLTGTINGWETQYF.

This chain uses TRBV5-6 with TRBJ2-1; D perhaps matches TRBD1 (5 bases). This CDR3 contains 15 residues. V was trimmed by 0 bases and J by 0 bases, leaving 7 bases between them. In germline, CDR1 is SGHDT, CDR2 YYEEEE. The CDR3 protein is CASSLGTNSYNEQFF. CDR3 DNA: TGTGCCAGCAGCTTGGGGACAAACTCCTACAATGAGCAGTTCTTC.

In this sample, this clone turned up a few times. CDR3 sequence: CASSLSIFSYEQYF. CDR3 sequence (DNA): TGTGCCAGCAGTTTATCGATCTTTTCCTACGAGCAGTACTTC. The chain combines TRBV27 with TRBJ2-7, with D hard to call. Trimming shortened V by 0 bases and J by 1 base, and 7 bases separated the two germline ends. Germline assignment: CDR1 MNHEY and CDR2 SMNVEV (reference sequence). The CDR3 sequence is 14 residues long.

V is TRBV6-5 and J is TRBJ2-7; D might be TRBD2 (5 bases). The CDR3 spans 15 residues. V dropped 0 bases and J dropped 7 bases, with 16 bases sitting between them. Per germline, CDR1 MNHEY and CDR2 SVGAGI. The CDR3 coding sequence is TGTGCCAGCAGTTACTCTTTAAACCAACCGGGAGAGCAGTACTTC. Translating it yields CASSYSLNQPGEQYF.

This rearrangement joins TRBV27 to TRBJ1-5; weak D call: TRBD1 (5 bases). V was pared by 3 bases and J by 2 bases, with 5 bases between. CDR3 length: 13 residues. The germline gives CDR1 MNHEY, CDR2 SMNVEV (reference sequence). CDR3 amino acids: CASSLGRNQPQHF. The CDR3, as DNA: TGTGCCAGCAGTTTGGGGCGCAATCAGCCCCAGCATTTT.

The chain combines TRBV11-1 with TRBJ1-1; D is perhaps TRBD1 (6 bases). The germline CDR1 and CDR2 sequences are SGHAT and FQDESV (reference sequence). This CDR3 comprises 16 residues. Trimming pared 0 bases from V and 9 bases from J, leaving 20 bases between. The CDR3 DNA sequence: TGTGCCAGCAGCTTAGCGGAGGGGGACACCCTGCCACAAGCTTTCTTT. Protein: CASSLAEGDTLPQAFF.

This sequence joins TRBV28 and TRBJ2-2; 7 nucleotides agree with TRBD1. The CDR3 loop spans 11 amino acids. The junction had 1 base not matched to a gene; V was cut back by 11 bases and J by 4 bases. The germline gives CDR1 MDHEN, CDR2 SYDVKM. The CDR3 nucleotides are TGTGCCTCAGGGGGCACCGGGGAGCTGTTTTTT. As protein: CASGGTGELFF.

The table lists this clone with many counts. The chain employs TRBV5-4 and TRBJ2-5; TRBD1 might be the D (6 bases). Germline CDR1 is SGHNT and CDR2 is YYREEE (reference sequence). V shed 3 bases and J shed 1 base, with 13 bases lying between them. CDR3 length: 15 residues. The CDR3, as DNA: TGTGCCAGCAGCTACCATCCGGACAGCCAAGAGACCCAGTACTTC. It encodes CASSYHPDSQETQYF.

The CDR3 sequence is CASSDISGANVLTF. Here the CDR3 DNA reads TGTGCCAGCAGCGACATATCTGGGGCCAACGTCCTGACTTTC. This chain joins TRBV6-5 and TRBJ2-6; D remains ambiguous. The CDR3 is 14 amino acids. V was shortened by 6 bases and J by 1 base, with 7 bases between the two germline ends. CDR1 and CDR2 from the germline V gene are MNHEY and SVGAGI.